The clone carrying this T cell receptor beta chain showed up just a few times. Its antigen remains unidentified. The data derive from a study of T cells after yellow fever vaccination. Turning to the study itself: For low cell numbers, libraries were made with SMART-Seq v4 Ultra Low Input. Overall study results and limits: Clones from primary vaccination mostly reappeared after the booster (around 97% CD4, under 90% CD8). Just a small share of clonotypes turned up in the CD4 compartment as well as the CD8 compartment. There was a possibility that FACS-sorted repertoires contained abundant clonotypes contaminating from the bulk population.

This CDR3 has 17 amino acids. Germline trimming cut 6 bases from V and 1 base from J; bases unmatched to any gene: 13. Germline V gene sequence: CDR1 MNHEY, CDR2 SMNVEV (reference sequence). TCRdb processed the 5' RACE reads anew with MiXCR; each CDR3 protein has one entry. In the table there are under 400,000 distinct CDR3 sequences, roughly 12% of which are singletons. The chain couples TRBV27 to TRBJ2-3; TRBD2 matches 7 bases. The material sequenced was PBMCs, taken on the day of the first yellow fever vaccination. This sequence originates from a man aged 18 to 29 who received the YFV17D yellow fever vaccine. CDR3 amino acids: CASSPSGGGGRTDTQYF. The CDR3 bases are TGTGCCAGCAGCCCCAGTGGTGGCGGGGGACGCACAGATACGCAGTATTTT.